A selection of T cell receptor beta chains follows, all from one sample in a study of blood T cell repertoires in COVID-19. Profiled with immunoSEQ multiplex PCR; TCRdb holds only in-frame clones, not every one. The table shows some 310,000 clones, with roughly 87% occurring only once. Sequenced sample: peripheral blood. The source of these receptors is a man aged 45 to 65 with active or convalescent COVID-19. Each CDR3 is given with its conserved first and last residue. The order of the fields is D gene, clone size, J gene, V gene, CDR3 DNA, CDR3 protein. The D gene is left open where the match is weak. Clone size, where shown, is once, few, many, or a class for clones that have expanded.

TRBD1 | few | TRBJ2-2 | TRBV5-1 | TGCGCCAGCAGCTGGGGACAGGGGGCGGCCGGGGAGCTGTTTTTT | CASSWGQGAAGELFF
TRBD1 | . | TRBJ1-5 | TRBV30 | TGTGCCTGGAGTGTGGACAGGGGATTTGGTCAGAGGCCCCAGCATTTT | CAWSVDRGFGQRPQHF
. | . | TRBJ2-5 | TRBV28 | TGTGCCAGCAGCCCGACAGGTCAAGAGACCCAGTACTTC | CASSPTGQETQYF
TRBD2 | . | TRBJ2-3 | TRBV5-1 | TGCGCCAGCAGCTTCGGGACTAGCGGTTCTAGCACAGATACGCAGTATTTT | CASSFGTSGSSTDTQYF
. | . | TRBJ2-1 | TRBV4-3 | TGCGCCAGCAGCCAAAAGCCCCTGGCTCAGGTGCAGTTCTTC | CASSQKPLAQVQFF
TRBD2 | . | TRBJ2-1 | TRBV5-1 | TGCGCCAGCAGCTTGGGAGGGGCGGGGGATGAGCAGTTCTTC | CASSLGGAGDEQFF
TRBD1 | . | TRBJ1-1 | TRBV4-3 | TGCGCCAGCAGCCAGGACCACAGGGGTGACACTGAAGCTTTCTTT | CASSQDHRGDTEAFF
TRBD1 | . | TRBJ2-3 | TRBV7-9 | TGTGCCAGCAGCCGTGGACAGGGGGCGAGGGGTCGCACAGATACGCAGTATTTT | CASSRGQGARGRTDTQYF
TRBD1 | once | TRBJ1-2 | TRBV6-5 | TGTGCCAGCAGACAGGGGCCCCCCTATGGCTACACCTTC | CASRQGPPYGYTF
TRBD1 | . | TRBJ2-1 | TRBV19 | TGTGCCAGTAGTTCTAATGGACAGGGGAGGAATGAGCAGTTCTTC | CASSSNGQGRNEQFF
TRBD1 | once | TRBJ1-2 | TRBV19 | TGTGCCAGTAGTATAAGGACAGGGTCCTATGGCTACACCTTT | CASSIRTGSYGYTF
TRBD1 | . | TRBJ1-1 | TRBV19 | TGTGCCAGTAGTACGGGCATAGGGGGCGCTCGGGATGCTTTCTTT | CASSTGIGGARDAFF
TRBD1 | . | TRBJ1-1 | TRBV29-1 | TGCAGCGTCCCTTCACCGGGACAGGGGGCGTGGGACACTGAAGCTTTCTTT | CSVPSPGQGAWDTEAFF
. | . | TRBJ2-7 | TRBV5-6 | TGTGCCAGCAGCCCGGGTCTAGTCTCCTACGAGCAGTACTTC | CASSPGLVSYEQYF
TRBD2 | . | TRBJ2-7 | TRBV29-1 | TGCAGCGTTGTTTCCCGGGAGGGGCCTCACGAGCAGTACTTC | CSVVSREGPHEQYF
TRBD1 | . | TRBJ1-2 | TRBV6-5 | TGTGCCAGCAGCTCGGACAGGGAAAATAACTATGGCTACACCTTC | CASSSDRENNYGYTF
. | . | TRBJ1-1 | TRBV21-1 | TGTGCCAGCAGCAAAGACCGGGGGTGGGTGAACACTGAAGCTTTCTTT | CASSKDRGWVNTEAFF
. | . | TRBJ1-6 | TRBV6-2/TRBV6-3 | TGTGCCAGCAGTTATACAGGGATTTCACCCCTCCACTTT | CASSYTGISPLHF
TRBD1 | . | TRBJ1-3 | TRBV28 | TGTGCCAGCGGAAAGGGGGGACAGAGGTTCTCTGGAAACACCATATATTTT | CASGKGGQRFSGNTIYF
TRBD2 | . | TRBJ2-1 | TRBV19 | TGTGCCAGTAGTATCCCGGGGGGGGCGAGTGAGCAGTTCTTC | CASSIPGGASEQFF
. | . | TRBJ1-1 | TRBV29-1 | TGCAGCGCCGGAACGGGACAAGTGAGTGAAGCTTTCTTT | CSAGTGQVSEAFF
. | . | TRBJ2-7 | TRBV3-1/TRBV3-2 | TGTGCCAGCAGCCAACAGGGGGAGCAGTACTTC | CASSQQGEQYF
TRBD1 | . | TRBJ1-2 | TRBV18 | TGTGCCAGCTCACCTAGACAGGGAGATGGCTACACCTTC | CASSPRQGDGYTF
. | . | TRBJ2-7 | TRBV6-2/TRBV6-3 | TGTGCCAGCAGTTACGGCCACGAGCAGTACTTC | CASSYGHEQYF
. | . | TRBJ1-1 | TRBV5-4 | TGTGCCAGCAGCTTAAATCCAGGGTTGAACACTGAAGCTTTCTTT | CASSLNPGLNTEAFF
TRBD1 | . | TRBJ1-5 | TRBV19 | TGTGCCAGTACCGGACAGGGGGATCAGCCCCAGCATTTT | CASTGQGDQPQHF
. | . | TRBJ1-6 | TRBV7-8 | TGTGCCAGCAGCATTGGACAGTCCCGATCACCCCTCCACTTT | CASSIGQSRSPLHF